The present TCR beta chain was sequenced within a study of CD8 T cells in ankylosing spondylitis. TCRdb re-derived calls from the 5' RACE reads in MiXCR, one entry per CDR3 protein. The repertoire includes 150,000 to 200,000 distinct CDR3 sequences, 13% of them detected once, and 11% sits in the top ten. Broader study findings: In peripheral blood, disease-linked CD8+ clones occurred at relatively low frequencies. For ankylosing spondylitis blood, a TCR beta motif of roughly 8 highly homologous variants appeared characteristic.

Ten or more counts support this clonotype. What it binds is not known. Trimming removed 3 bases from V and 10 bases from J; junction bases left unmatched: 2. The CDR3 consists of 14 residues. From germline, CDR1 is SGHTA and CDR2 FQGNSA. This TCR derives from a female donor with ankylosing spondylitis or in good health (not recorded which). The sequenced sample was blood, either unsorted or a sorted T cell fraction (not recorded which). V and J are TRBV7-2 and TRBJ2-3, with 15 bases matching TRBD2. The CDR3 loop is CASSFGLAGGSQYF. For the CDR3, the DNA is TGTGCCAGCAGCTTTGGACTAGCGGGAGGGTCGCAGTATTTT.